This T cell receptor (beta chain) stems from a study of blood T cell repertoires in COVID-19. Study-level information: Sites across the United States, Italy and Spain contributed samples from acute and convalescent COVID-19. PBMCs, B-cell-depleted T cells, or T cells provided the cDNA or gDNA that made up the material.

The ends lost 4 bases at V and 5 bases at J; junction bases unmatched: 7. The germline gives CDR1 SGHDT, CDR2 YYEEEE. The CDR3 loop spans 15 amino acids. As handled by the study authors: Researchers report that nucleated cell counts were estimated from reference gene primer amplification. Clones were sequenced by immunoSEQ multiplex PCR, and TCRdb holds only the in-frame ones, with some missing. V, J and clone size derive from that table, while D and trimming were established from the DNA sequence. The table records 200,000 or so clones, 70% to 90% of them present only once. The chain uses TRBV5-6 and TRBJ2-3, with 10 positions matching TRBD1. The receptor was isolated from a human donor with active or convalescent COVID-19. The donor label of this sample is uncertain. Specimen: peripheral blood. CDR3 coding DNA: TGTGCCAGCAGCGCTAGACAGGGGGCGCGAGATACGCAGTATTTT. Amino acids: CASSARQGARDTQYF.